A single sample gave rise to the 12 T cell receptor beta chains below, sequenced in a study of T cell changes during pregnancy in multiple sclerosis. The table came from immunoSEQ multiplex PCR; TCRdb's copy has only in-frame clones and leaves some out. The sample has tens of thousands of clones, roughly 90% seen once. The material was CD4+ T cells from peripheral blood mononuclear cells, obtained after pregnancy. Receptors were obtained from a female donor in good health, enrolled as a control in a pregnancy study.

This clone has only one observation. V is TRBV6-1 and J is TRBJ2-6, with TRBD2 identical over 7 bases. The CDR3 runs to 15 residues. Germline CDR1 and CDR2: MNHNS and SASEGT. V shed 2 bases, J shed 8 bases, and the junction held 6 bases outside the gene matches. The CDR3, as DNA: TGTGCCAGCAGTGAACGGACCGGGAGGTCCAACGTCCTGACTTTC. Protein sequence: CASSERTGRSNVLTF.

In this sample, this clone turned up once. The CDR3 protein is CAWEGDRGGGYTF. CDR3 DNA: TGTGCCTGGGAAGGCGACAGGGGTGGCGGCTACACCTTC. The chain couples TRBV30 to TRBJ1-2, with 8 bases lining up with TRBD1. Unmatched junction bases numbered 10, after V lost 5 bases and J lost 8 bases. Germline CDR1 reads GTSNPN; CDR2 reads SVGIG (reference sequence). The CDR3 sequence is 13 residues long.

The V and J genes are TRBV19 and TRBJ1-1; D uncertain. Between the trimmed V and J ends, which lost 6 bases and 3 bases, there was a span of 11 bases. The CDR3 is made up of 13 amino acids. Germline V gene sequence: CDR1 LNHDA, CDR2 SQIVND (reference sequence). For the CDR3, the DNA is TGTGCCAGTAGGACTAAAAGGGACACTGAAGCTTTCTTT. Translating it yields CASRTKRDTEAFF.

The J gene is TRBJ2-2, the V gene TRBV18; D is perhaps TRBD1 (5 bases). The CDR3 totals 12 residues. CDR1 is KGHSH and CDR2 is LQKENI in the germline V gene. Trimming pared 5 bases from V and 12 bases from J, leaving 13 bases between. The CDR3 loop reads CASSITRTQLFF. The CDR3 region has the DNA TGTGCCAGCTCAATTACTCGGACACAGCTGTTTTTT.

This chain joins TRBV6-5 and TRBJ1-3; 8 positions agree with TRBD1. The V gene's germline CDR1 is MNHEY and CDR2 SVGAGI. This CDR3 comprises 14 residues. The trim removed 6 bases at V and 0 bases at J, leaving 1 base unmatched. CDR3 DNA: TGTGCCAGCAGAGACAGGGGCTCTGGAAACACCATATATTTT. It is translated as CASRDRGSGNTIYF.

The V call is TRBV4-2, the J call TRBJ1-1, with D possibly TRBD1 on 6 matching bases. The CDR3 is 14 residues long. V was cut by 5 bases and J by 6 bases, with 16 bases left in between. The V gene's germline CDR1 is LGHNA and CDR2 YNFKEQ. CDR3 in DNA: TGTGCCAGCAGCTCTTGGACCGGGGGGCCTGAAGCTTTCTTT. It codes for CASSSWTGGPEAFF.

The CDR3 DNA sequence: TGTGCCACCCAGGTGGAGGGTGAAGCTTTCTTT. Translated: CATQVEGEAFF. The chain links TRBV2 to TRBJ1-1; D unclear. There are 11 residues in the CDR3. CDR1 is SNHLY and CDR2 is FYNNEI in the germline V gene. Trimming took off 10 bases at V and 7 bases at J, with 13 bases between the two ends.

V gene TRBV6-5 combines with J gene TRBJ1-2; 7 bases agree with TRBD1. Germline V gene data show CDR1 as MNHEY and CDR2 as SVGAGI. The CDR3 loop spans 14 amino acids. J lost 5 bases, V lost 6 bases, and 9 bases had no gene match. This CDR3 is CASRRAGQQYGYTF. The CDR3 DNA follows: TGTGCCAGCAGGCGCGCGGGACAGCAATATGGCTACACCTTC.

This clone was seen once. The V and J genes are TRBV7-8 and TRBJ1-4, with 7 nucleotides matching TRBD1. The CDR3 runs to 15 residues. J lost 1 base, V lost 5 bases, and 4 bases had no gene match. Germline CDR1 reads SGHVS; CDR2 reads FQNEAQ. CDR3: CASSKRTGTNEKLFF. The CDR3 DNA follows: TGTGCCAGCAGCAAACGGACAGGAACTAATGAAAAACTGTTTTTT.

J is TRBJ1-1 and V is TRBV5-6; TRBD1 aligns across 7 bases. Losses at the gene ends were 4 bases for V and 7 bases for J; bases not matched to a gene: 4. This CDR3 spans 12 amino acids. Germline CDR1 reads SGHDT; CDR2 reads YYEEEE. The CDR3 DNA reads as TGTGCCAGCAGCACGACAGGGCTTGAAGCTTTCTTT. This translates into CASSTTGLEAFF.

This chain uses TRBV30 with TRBJ2-3; D might be TRBD2 (7 bases). The CDR3 has 15 amino acids. V shed 4 bases and J shed 3 bases, with 17 bases lying between them. Germline V gives CDR1 GTSNPN, CDR2 SVGIG (reference sequence). The CDR3 DNA follows: TGTGCCTGGATCCGAGGGGGGGGGCGGACAGATACGCAGTATTTT. It codes for CAWIRGGGRTDTQYF.

The chain recombines TRBV7-9 with TRBJ1-1; no clear D gene. CDR1 SEHNR and CDR2 FQNEAQ come from the germline V gene (reference sequence). V was cut by 7 bases and J by 1 base, with 16 bases left in between. This CDR3 contains 15 residues. The CDR3 is CASTLVGVPNTEAFF. CDR3 coding DNA: TGTGCCAGCACCCTAGTGGGAGTACCGAACACTGAAGCTTTCTTT.